The clone carrying this T cell receptor beta chain appeared a few times. The target antigen is unknown. Transcripts of RNA were the source for amplifying TCR beta CDR3 regions. HTBI primers were employed in first-round RT-PCR, then a second-round multiplex PCR followed. TCRdb redid the calling of the multiplex PCR reads with MiXCR, one entry per CDR3 protein. The sample shows 620,000 or so distinct CDR3 sequences, 22% of them seen only once. CDR3 length: 14 residues. V was trimmed by 4 bases and J by 3 bases, leaving 13 bases between them. Germline CDR1 is LGHNA and CDR2 is YNFKEQ. The sample comes from a study of Graves' ophthalmopathy and Graves' hyperthyroidism. Study-level findings and limits: Among expanded thyroid clonotypes above 0.001 frequency, most also occurred in blood.

Input material: peripheral blood. The receptor comes from a woman between 18 and 29 years old with stable Graves' hyperthyroidism. Some clones in this sample may be carry-over from other donors' samples. The chain carries TRBV4-2 and TRBJ2-7; D is possibly TRBD1 (6 bases). DNA of the CDR3: TGTGCCAGCAGCCCAGGTGGACAGTTCTACGAGCAGTACTTC. It specifies CASSPGGQFYEQYF.